The clone carrying this T cell receptor beta chain has a count of ten or more. Antigen specificity is unknown. This specimen belongs to a study of regulatory T cells in long-lasting Graves disease. Whole-study findings and limits: Newly diagnosed patients had higher TCR diversity than persistent Graves' patients did. Among the persistent patients, 2,741 public clonotypes were shared, more than the roughly 970 shared among new patients.

Germline V CDR1 and CDR2: SEHNR, FQNEAQ (reference sequence). The CDR3 has 13 amino acids. The junction had 6 bases not matched to a gene; V was cut back by 6 bases and J by 8 bases. To make TCR beta libraries, researchers used iRepertoire HTBI primers and Arm-PCR of CDR3 regions. TCRdb redid the calling of the multiplex PCR reads with MiXCR, one entry per CDR3 protein. The sample holds hundreds of thousands of distinct CDR3 sequences, 15% to 20% seen once. Regarding time point: newly diagnosed GD, antithyroid drugs for less than 3 months. PBMC-derived RNA was used for the TCR library. The same sample was also used in a study of T cells in Graves' hyperthyroidism and ophthalmopathy.

This chain connects TRBV7-9 to TRBJ2-1, with 8 bases identical to TRBD2. Specimen: peripheral blood mononuclear cells (PBMCs), collected at new diagnosis, from a patient treated with antithyroid drugs. The sequence was obtained from a woman aged 40 to 65 with Graves disease. The CDR3 region has the DNA TGTGCCAGCAGTTTACGGGGGGGCGATGAGCAGTTCTTC. Its protein product is CASSLRGGDEQFF.